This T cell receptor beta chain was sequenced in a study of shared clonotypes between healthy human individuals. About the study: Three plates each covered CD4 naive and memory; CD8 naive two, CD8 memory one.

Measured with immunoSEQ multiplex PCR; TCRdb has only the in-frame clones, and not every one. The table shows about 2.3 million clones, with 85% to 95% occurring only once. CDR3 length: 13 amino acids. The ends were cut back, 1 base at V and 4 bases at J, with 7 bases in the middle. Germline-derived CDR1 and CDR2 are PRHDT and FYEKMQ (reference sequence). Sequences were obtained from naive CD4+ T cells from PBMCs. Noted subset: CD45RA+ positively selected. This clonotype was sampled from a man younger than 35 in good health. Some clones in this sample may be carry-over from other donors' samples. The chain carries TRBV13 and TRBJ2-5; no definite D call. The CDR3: CASSLAYSETQYF. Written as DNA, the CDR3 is TGTGCCAGCAGCTTAGCCTACTCAGAGACCCAGTACTTC.